Listed here is a single TCR beta chain. Its target is unknown. The data belong to a study of cytomegalovirus exposure and HLA in healthy donors. Study-level information: Of all 400 or so donors who were genotyped, 80% to 85% belonged to the Caucasian-associated ancestry cluster.

This CDR3 has 19 residues. V dropped 5 bases and J dropped 1; count of bases not matched to a gene: 14. Germline-derived CDR1 and CDR2 are SEHNR and FQNEAQ (reference sequence). 60 Vbeta and 13 Jbeta primers were used in PCR. The assay was immunoSEQ multiplex PCR, and TCRdb's table has in-frame clones only and misses some. The table lists roughly 150,000 clones, 75% of them singletons. General study results and limits: Analyzed later, association rates of TCRs varied across HLA loci, with DRB1 most and HLA-C fewest. The classifier reportedly diagnosed cytomegalovirus status with high specificity and sensitivity. Within an earlier analysis, most TCR beta V segments proved productive either about 87% or about 30% of the time.

This clonotype was obtained from a man aged 25 to 40 in good health and CMV-seronegative. The chain couples TRBV7-9 to TRBJ1-5; TRBD1 matches at 10 bases. The material sequenced was PBMCs. CDR3 residues: CASSNGTGVFRGSNQPQHF. In nucleotides, the CDR3 is TGTGCCAGCAGCAACGGGACAGGGGTTTTTCGGGGAAGCAATCAGCCCCAGCATTTT.